The subject of this entry is one T cell receptor (beta chain). Its antigen is not known. The source of the sample is a study of T cell responses to AZD1222 COVID-19 vaccine. Overall study results and limits: The number of AZD1222 recipients seropositive at baseline was only 5 to 7. Most donors were white British and more were female, and clonal diversity was possibly underestimated. Spike-specific TCR breadth and depth were elevated following two AZD1222 doses.

This CDR3 comprises 16 residues. Trimming removed 4 bases from V and 0 bases from J; junction bases left unmatched: 3. Per germline, CDR1 MGHRA and CDR2 YSYEKL. Clones were read by immunoSEQ multiplex PCR, and TCRdb kept only the in-frame ones, dropping some. The sample has roughly 130,000 clones, over 85% seen once. The J gene is TRBJ2-3, the V gene TRBV4-1; 11 bases match TRBD2. This specimen consisted of peripheral blood, obtained on day 0 of AZD1222 vaccination. This sequence was found in an adult in good health. The CDR3 sequence is CASSPRLAGSTDTQYF. The CDR3 DNA is TGCGCCAGCAGCCCCAGACTAGCGGGGAGCACAGATACGCAGTATTTT.